This T cell receptor beta chain was found in a study of cytomegalovirus exposure and HLA in healthy donors. In the study overall: Earlier sequencing of approximately 200 million T cells yielded around 100 million unique TCR beta sequences.

Primers included in the PCR were 60 Vbeta and 13 Jbeta primers. Data came from immunoSEQ multiplex PCR; TCRdb stores just in-frame clones and leaves some out. The data contain roughly 77,000 clones, about 9.4% of them singletons. Between the trimmed V and J ends, which lost 4 bases and 3 bases, there was a span of 13 bases. This CDR3 has 15 residues. The germline CDR1 and CDR2 sequences are LNHDA and SQIVND (reference sequence). Sequenced input: PBMCs. The chain employs TRBV19 and TRBJ1-5; D is undetermined. The source is a man in his 60s in good health and CMV-seropositive. DNA for the CDR3: TGTGCCAGTAGTAGATCGGTCGCGAACAATCAGCCCCAGCATTTT. Protein sequence: CASSRSVANNQPQHF.